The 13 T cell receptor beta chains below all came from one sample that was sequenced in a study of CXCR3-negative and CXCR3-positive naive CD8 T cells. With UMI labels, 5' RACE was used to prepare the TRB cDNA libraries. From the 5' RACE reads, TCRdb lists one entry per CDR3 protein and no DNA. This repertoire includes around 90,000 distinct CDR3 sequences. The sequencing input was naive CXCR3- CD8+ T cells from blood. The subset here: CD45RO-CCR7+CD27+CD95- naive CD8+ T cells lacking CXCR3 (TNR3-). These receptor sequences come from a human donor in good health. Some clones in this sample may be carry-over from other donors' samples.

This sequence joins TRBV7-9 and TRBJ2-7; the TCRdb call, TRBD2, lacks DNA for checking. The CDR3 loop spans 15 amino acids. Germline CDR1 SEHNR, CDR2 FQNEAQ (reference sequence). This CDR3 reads CASSLGGTLGNEQYF.

The CDR3 spells CSVVTGESYEQYF. V and J are TRBV29-1 and TRBJ2-7. This CDR3 has 13 amino acids. The germline V gene has CDR1 SQVTM and CDR2 ANQGSEA.

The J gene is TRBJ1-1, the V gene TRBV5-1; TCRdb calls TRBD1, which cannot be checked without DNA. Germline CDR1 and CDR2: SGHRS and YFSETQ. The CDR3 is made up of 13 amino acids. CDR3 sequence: CASRTGFGTEAFF.

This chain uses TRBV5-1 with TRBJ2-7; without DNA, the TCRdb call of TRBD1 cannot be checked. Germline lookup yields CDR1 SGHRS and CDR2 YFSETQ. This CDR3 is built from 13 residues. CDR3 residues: CASRQGMSYEQYF.

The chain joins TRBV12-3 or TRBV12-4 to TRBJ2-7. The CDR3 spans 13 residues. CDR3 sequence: CASSLALLDEQYF.

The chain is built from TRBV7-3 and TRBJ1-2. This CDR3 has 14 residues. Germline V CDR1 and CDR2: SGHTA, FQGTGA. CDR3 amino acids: CASSSDVQSRGYTF. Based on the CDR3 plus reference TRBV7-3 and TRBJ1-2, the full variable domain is GAGVSQTPSNKVTEKGKYVELRCDPISGHTALYWYRQSLGQGPEFLIYFQGTGAADDSGLPNDRFFAVRPEGSVSTLKIQRTERGDSAVYLCASSSDVQSRGYTFGSGTRLTVV.

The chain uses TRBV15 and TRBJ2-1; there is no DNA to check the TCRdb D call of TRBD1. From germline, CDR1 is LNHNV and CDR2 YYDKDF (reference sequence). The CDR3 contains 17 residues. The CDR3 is CATSPPLGPSSYNEQFF.

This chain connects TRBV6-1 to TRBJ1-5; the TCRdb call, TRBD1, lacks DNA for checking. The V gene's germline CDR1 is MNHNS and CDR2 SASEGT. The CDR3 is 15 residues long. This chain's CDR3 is CASSEGWGHNQPQHF.

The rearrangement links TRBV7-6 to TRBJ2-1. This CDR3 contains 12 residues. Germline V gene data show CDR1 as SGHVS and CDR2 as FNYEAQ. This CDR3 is CASSLALNEQFF.

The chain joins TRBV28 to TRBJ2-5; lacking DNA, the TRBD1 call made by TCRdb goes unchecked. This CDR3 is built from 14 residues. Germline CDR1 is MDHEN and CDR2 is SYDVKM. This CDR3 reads CASSYGTGDETQYF.

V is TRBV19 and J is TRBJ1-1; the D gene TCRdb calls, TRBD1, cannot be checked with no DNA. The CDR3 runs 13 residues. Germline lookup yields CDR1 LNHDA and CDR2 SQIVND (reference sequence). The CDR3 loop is CASKDSLNTEAFF.

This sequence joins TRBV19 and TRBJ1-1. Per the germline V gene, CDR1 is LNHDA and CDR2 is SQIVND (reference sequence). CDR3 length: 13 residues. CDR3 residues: CASSIAENTAALF.

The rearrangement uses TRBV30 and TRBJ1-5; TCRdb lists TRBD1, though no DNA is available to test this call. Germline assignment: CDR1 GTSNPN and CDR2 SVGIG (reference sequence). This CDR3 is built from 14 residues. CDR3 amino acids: CAWSTGQGDQPQHF.